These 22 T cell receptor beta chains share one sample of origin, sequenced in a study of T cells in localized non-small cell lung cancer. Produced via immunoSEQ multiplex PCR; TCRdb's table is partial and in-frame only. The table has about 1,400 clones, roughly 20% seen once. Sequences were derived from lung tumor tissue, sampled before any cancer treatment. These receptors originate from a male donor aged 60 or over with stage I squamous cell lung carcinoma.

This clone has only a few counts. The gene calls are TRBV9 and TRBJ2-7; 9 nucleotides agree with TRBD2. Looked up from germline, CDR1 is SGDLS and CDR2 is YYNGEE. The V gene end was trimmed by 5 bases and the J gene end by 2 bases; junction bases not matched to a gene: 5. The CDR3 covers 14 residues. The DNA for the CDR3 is TGTGCCAGCAGTGCGACTAGCGGAACCTACGAGCAGTACTTC. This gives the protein CASSATSGTYEQYF.

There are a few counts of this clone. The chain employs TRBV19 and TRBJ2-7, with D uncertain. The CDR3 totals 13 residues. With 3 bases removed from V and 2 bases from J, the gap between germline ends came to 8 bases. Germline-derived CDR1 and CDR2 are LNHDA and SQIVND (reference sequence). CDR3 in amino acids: CASSIREAYEQYF. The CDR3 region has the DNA TGTGCCAGTAGTATCAGAGAAGCCTACGAGCAGTACTTC.

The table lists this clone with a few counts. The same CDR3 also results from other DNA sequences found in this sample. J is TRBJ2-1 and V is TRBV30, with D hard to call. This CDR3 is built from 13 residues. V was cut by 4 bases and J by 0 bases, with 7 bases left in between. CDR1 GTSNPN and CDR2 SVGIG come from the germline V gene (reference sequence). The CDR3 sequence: CAWTRSSYNEQFF. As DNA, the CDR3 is TGTGCCTGGACGCGCTCCTCCTACAATGAGCAGTTCTTC.

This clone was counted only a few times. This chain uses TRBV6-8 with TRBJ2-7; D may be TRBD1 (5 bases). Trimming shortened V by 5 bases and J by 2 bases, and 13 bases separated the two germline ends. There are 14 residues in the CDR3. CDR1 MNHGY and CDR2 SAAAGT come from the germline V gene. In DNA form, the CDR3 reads TGTGCCAGCAGTACCCCCGCCAGGGCCTACGAGCAGTACTTC. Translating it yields CASSTPARAYEQYF.

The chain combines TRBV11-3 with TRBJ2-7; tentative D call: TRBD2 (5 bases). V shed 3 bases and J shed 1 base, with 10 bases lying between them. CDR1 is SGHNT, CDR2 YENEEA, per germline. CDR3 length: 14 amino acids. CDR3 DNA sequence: TGTGCCAGCAGCTTGGGTGAGGGTTCCTACGAGCAGTACGTC. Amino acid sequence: CASSLGEGSYEQYV.

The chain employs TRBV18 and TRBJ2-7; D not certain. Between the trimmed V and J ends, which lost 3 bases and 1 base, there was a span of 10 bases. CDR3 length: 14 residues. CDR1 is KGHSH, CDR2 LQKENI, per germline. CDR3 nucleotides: TGTGCCAGCTCACCGCAAGGAGAGTCCTACGAGCAGTACTTC. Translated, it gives CASSPQGESYEQYF.

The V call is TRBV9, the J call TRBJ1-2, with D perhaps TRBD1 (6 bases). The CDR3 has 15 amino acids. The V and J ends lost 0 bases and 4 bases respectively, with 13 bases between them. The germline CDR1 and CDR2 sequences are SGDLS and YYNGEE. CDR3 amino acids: CASSVDSGGSYGYTF. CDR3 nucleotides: TGTGCCAGCAGCGTAGATTCTGGGGGCAGCTATGGCTACACCTTC. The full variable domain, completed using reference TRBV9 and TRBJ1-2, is DSGVTQTPKHLITATGQRVTLRCSPRSGDLSVYWYQQSLDQGLQFLIQYYNGEERAKGNILERFSAQQFPDLHSELNLSSLELGDSALYFCASSVDSGGSYGYTFGSGTRLTVV.

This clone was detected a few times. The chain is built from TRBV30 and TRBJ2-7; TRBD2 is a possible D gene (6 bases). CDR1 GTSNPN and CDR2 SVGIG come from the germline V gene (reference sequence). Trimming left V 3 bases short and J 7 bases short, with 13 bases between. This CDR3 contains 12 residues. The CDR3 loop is CAWSRGGFEQYF. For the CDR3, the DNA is TGTGCCTGGAGCCGTGGAGGGTTTGAGCAGTACTTC. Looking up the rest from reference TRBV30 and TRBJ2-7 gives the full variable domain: SQTIHQWPATLVQPVGSPLSLECTVEGTSNPNLYWYRQAAGRGLQLLFYSVGIGQISSEVPQNLSASRPQDRQFILSSKKLLLSDSGFYLCAWSRGGFEQYFGPGTRLTVT.

CDR3 sequence reads: CASSLTSGRNVDTQYF. CDR3 in DNA: TGTGCCAGCAGCCTGACTAGCGGGAGAAATGTAGATACGCAGTATTTT. V is TRBV11-3 and J is TRBJ2-3; 12 bases align to TRBD2. The germline V gene encodes CDR1 SGHNT and CDR2 YENEEA. The CDR3 runs 16 residues. V trimming: 5 bases; J trimming: 5 bases; junction bases outside the gene matches: 8. The full variable domain, rest sourced from reference TRBV11-3 and TRBJ2-3, is EAGVVQSPRYKIIEKKQPVAFWCNPISGHNTLYWYLQNLGQGPELLIRYENEEAVDDSQLPKDRFSAERLKGVDSTLKIQPAELGDSAVYLCASSLTSGRNVDTQYFGPGTRLTVL.

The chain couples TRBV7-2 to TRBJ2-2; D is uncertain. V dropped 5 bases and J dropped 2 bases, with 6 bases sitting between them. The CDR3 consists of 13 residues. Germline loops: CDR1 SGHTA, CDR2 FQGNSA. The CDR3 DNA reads TGTGCCAGCAGCGCCCAAAACACCGGGGAGCTGTTTTTT. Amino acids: CASSAQNTGELFF.

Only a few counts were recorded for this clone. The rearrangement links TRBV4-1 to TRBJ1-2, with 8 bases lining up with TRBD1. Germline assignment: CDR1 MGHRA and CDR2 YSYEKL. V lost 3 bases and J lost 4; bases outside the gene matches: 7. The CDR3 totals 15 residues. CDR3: CASSQDPGQVYGYTF. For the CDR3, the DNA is TGCGCCAGCAGCCAGGACCCGGGACAGGTCTATGGCTACACCTTC.

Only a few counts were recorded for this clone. The CDR3 DNA follows: TGTGCCAGCAGTTACTCAAAAGAGGCCGAGCAGTACGTC. Protein: CASSYSKEAEQYV. The V call is TRBV6-8, the J call TRBJ2-7; the D is unclear. Trimming shortened V by 0 bases and J by 6 bases, and 9 bases separated the two germline ends. The CDR3 covers 13 residues. Germline V gene data show CDR1 as MNHGY and CDR2 as SAAAGT.

CDR3 loop: CASSYLSGRSYNEQFF. CDR3 DNA sequence: TGTGCCAGCAGTTACCTTAGCGGGAGGTCCTACAATGAGCAGTTCTTC. This rearrangement joins TRBV6-8 to TRBJ2-1; 10 bases match TRBD2. This CDR3 comprises 16 residues. Germline assignment: CDR1 MNHGY and CDR2 SAAAGT. The J segment lost 1 base and the V segment lost 2 bases, leaving 2 bases of the junction unmatched.

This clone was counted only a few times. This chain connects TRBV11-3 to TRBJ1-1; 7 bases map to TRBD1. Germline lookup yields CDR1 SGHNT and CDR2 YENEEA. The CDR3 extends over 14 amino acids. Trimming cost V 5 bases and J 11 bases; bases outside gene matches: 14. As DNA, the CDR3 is TGTGCCAGCAGCCAAAGCACGGGACAGCTGACCGCTTTCTTT. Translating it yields CASSQSTGQLTAFF.

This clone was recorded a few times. CDR3 protein: CASSLAGGRGTEAFF. CDR3 DNA: TGTGCCAGCAGTTTAGCAGGGGGTCGAGGCACTGAAGCTTTCTTT. The gene calls are TRBV6-8 and TRBJ1-1, with TRBD1 matching over 7 bases. V lost 4 bases, J lost 4 bases, and 9 bases stayed unmatched. Per the germline V gene, CDR1 is MNHGY and CDR2 is SAAAGT. The length of the CDR3 is 15 residues.

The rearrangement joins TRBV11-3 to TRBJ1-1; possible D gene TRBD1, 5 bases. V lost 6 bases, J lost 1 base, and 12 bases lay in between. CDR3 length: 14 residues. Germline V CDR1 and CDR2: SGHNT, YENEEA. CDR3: CASSVVGGNTEAFF. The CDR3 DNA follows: TGTGCCAGCAGTGTAGTGGGGGGGAACACTGAAGCTTTCTTT.

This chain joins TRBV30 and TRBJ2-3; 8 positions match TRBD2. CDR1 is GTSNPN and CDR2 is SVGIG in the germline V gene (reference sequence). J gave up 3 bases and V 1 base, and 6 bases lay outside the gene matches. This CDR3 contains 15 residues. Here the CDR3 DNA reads TGTGCCTGGAGTGAACTAGCGGAGGGGACAGATACGCAGTATTTT. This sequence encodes CAWSELAEGTDTQYF.

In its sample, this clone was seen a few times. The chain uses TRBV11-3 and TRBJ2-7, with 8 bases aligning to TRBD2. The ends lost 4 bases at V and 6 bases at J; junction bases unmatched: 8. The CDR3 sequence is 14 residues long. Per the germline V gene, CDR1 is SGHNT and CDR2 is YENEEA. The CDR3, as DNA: TGTGCCAGCAGCTCAACCGGGACTAGGGGCGAGCAGTACTTC. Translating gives CASSSTGTRGEQYF.

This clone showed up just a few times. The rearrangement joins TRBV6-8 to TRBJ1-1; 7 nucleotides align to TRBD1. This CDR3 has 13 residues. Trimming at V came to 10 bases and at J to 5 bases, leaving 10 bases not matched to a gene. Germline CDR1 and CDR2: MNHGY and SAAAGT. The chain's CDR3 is CAICDRAGTEAFF. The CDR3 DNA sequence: TGTGCCATCTGTGACAGGGCTGGAACTGAAGCTTTCTTT.

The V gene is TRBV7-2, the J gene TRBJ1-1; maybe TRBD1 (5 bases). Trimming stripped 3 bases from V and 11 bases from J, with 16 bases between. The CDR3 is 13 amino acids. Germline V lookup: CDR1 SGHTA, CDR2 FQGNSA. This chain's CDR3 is CASSFTPGDGAFF. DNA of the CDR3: TGTGCCAGCAGCTTTACTCCGGGGGACGGGGCTTTCTTT.

The CDR3 loop is CASSPIIGREDTQYF. The CDR3 region has the DNA TGTGCCAGCAGCCCTATAATAGGTCGGGAGGATACGCAGTATTTT. The J gene is TRBJ2-3, the V gene TRBV11-3, with D possibly TRBD2 on 6 matching bases. This CDR3 region has 15 residues. V lost 5 bases and J lost 6, with 18 bases in between. CDR1 and CDR2 (germline): SGHNT, YENEEA.

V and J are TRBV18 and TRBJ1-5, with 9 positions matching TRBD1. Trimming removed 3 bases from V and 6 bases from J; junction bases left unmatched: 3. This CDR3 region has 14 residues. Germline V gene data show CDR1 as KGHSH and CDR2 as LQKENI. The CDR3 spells CASSPSDRGQPQHF. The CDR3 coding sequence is TGTGCCAGCTCACCTTCGGACAGGGGTCAGCCCCAGCATTTT. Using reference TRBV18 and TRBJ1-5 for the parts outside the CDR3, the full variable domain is NAGVMQNPRHLVRRRGQEARLRCSPMKGHSHVYWYRQLPEEGLKFMVYLQKENIIDESGMPKERFSAEFPKEGPSILRIQQVVRGDSAAYFCASSPSDRGQPQHFGDGTRLSIL.